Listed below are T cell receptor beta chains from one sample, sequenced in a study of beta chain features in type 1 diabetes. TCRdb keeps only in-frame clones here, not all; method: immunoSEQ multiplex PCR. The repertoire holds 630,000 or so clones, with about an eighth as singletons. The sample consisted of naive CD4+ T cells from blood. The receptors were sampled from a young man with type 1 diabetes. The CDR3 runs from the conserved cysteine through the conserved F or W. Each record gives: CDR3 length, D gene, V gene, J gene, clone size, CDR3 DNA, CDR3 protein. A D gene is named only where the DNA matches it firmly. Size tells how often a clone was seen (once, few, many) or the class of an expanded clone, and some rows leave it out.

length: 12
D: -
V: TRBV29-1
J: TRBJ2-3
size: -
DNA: TGCAGCGTTGACCACCTTAGGGATACGCAGTATTTT
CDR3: CSVDHLRDTQYF

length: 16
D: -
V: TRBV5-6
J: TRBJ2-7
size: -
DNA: TGTGCCAGCAGCTTGGCTCTTTGGGGGGGCCTCTACGAGCAGTACTTC
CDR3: CASSLALWGGLYEQYF

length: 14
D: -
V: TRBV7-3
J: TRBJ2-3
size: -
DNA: TGTGCCAGCAGCTTAAGGTCTGGCACAGATACGCAGTATTTT
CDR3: CASSLRSGTDTQYF

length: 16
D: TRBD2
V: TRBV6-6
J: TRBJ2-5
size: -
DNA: TGTGCCAGCAGCGCTAGCCTGACTAGCGGGGGAGAGACCCAGTACTTC
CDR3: CASSASLTSGGETQYF

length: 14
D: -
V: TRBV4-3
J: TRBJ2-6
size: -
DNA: TGCGCCAGCAGCCAAGATCCAGGGGCCAACGTCCTGACTTTC
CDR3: CASSQDPGANVLTF

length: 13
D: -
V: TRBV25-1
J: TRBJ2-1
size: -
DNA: TGTGCCAGCCGTAGAGACATCTACAATGAGCAGTTCTTC
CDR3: CASRRDIYNEQFF

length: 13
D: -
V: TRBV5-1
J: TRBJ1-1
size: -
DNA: TGCGCCAGCAGCTTGGAATTGAACACTGAAGCTTTCTTT
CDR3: CASSLELNTEAFF

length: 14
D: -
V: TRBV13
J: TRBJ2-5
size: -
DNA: TGTGCCAGCAGCTTAAACGGAGTTGGAGAGACCCAGTACTTC
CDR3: CASSLNGVGETQYF

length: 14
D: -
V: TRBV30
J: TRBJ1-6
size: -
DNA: TGTGCCTGGAGGGTTGGACAGATCGCCTCACCCCTCCACTTT
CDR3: CAWRVGQIASPLHF

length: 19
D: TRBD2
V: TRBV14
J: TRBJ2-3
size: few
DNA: TGTGCCAGCAGCCACCCTACCTTCCTAGCGGGGGTACTCACAGATACGCAGTATTTT
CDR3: CASSHPTFLAGVLTDTQYF

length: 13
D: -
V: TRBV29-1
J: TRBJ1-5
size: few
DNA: TGCAGCGTAGAAGAAGGGAGCAATCAGCCCCAGCATTTT
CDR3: CSVEEGSNQPQHF